Sequencing of this TCR beta chain was carried out in a study of control samples from healthy donors and cancer patients. Clones were read by immunoSEQ multiplex PCR, and TCRdb kept only the in-frame ones, dropping some. The profile shows about 410,000 clones, 80% to 95% of them singletons. CDR3 size: 18 residues. Germline lookup yields CDR1 MNHNS and CDR2 SASEGT. V lost 4 bases and J lost 1; bases outside the gene matches: 7. This TCR was recovered from a man aged 40-49 years with head and neck cancer. The rearrangement uses TRBV6-1 and TRBJ2-1, with 13 bases aligning to TRBD2. Sequenced: PBMCs. In DNA form, the CDR3 reads TGTGCCAGCAGTGGGACTAGCGGGGGCGCTCAGTCCTACAATGAGCAGTTCTTC. It encodes CASSGTSGGAQSYNEQFF.